One sample yielded the 3 T cell receptor beta chains listed below, sequenced in a study of blood T cells in healthy people across ages (dated by TCRdb to the mid-2010s). Libraries came from 5' RACE. Sequencing was carried out with an Illumina HiSeq 2500. The second PCR ran for about 6 to 12 cycles and used a J-beta primer mix along with a sample-barcoded 5' primer. TCRdb handled the public reads itself, with Q25 trimming in fastp and clone calling in MiXCR, and kept productive beta chains. Rows are combined by CDR3 protein, so each entry shows the most common genes and DNA. A total of about 1.1 million distinct CDR3 sequences appear in this sample, around two fifths of them only once. Of the sample, about an eighth is held by the ten largest clones. Input material: blood. The source is a man younger than 35 in good health.

Notes on this clonotype: At one end the junction does not follow the germline gene, possibly because of a read error. In DNA, the CDR3 is TGTGCTAGCAGCTTACTTAAAACAACTAACTATGGCTACACCTTC. It translates to CASSLLKTTNYGYTF. The chain joins TRBV7-7 to TRBJ1-2; D not certain. Germline CDR1 reads SSHAT; CDR2 reads FNYEAQ (reference sequence). CDR3 length: 15 amino acids.

This sequence joins TRBV12-3 or TRBV12-4 and TRBJ1-5; tentative D call: TRBD1 (6 bases). V gave up 4 bases and J gave up 5 bases, with 15 bases separating them. This CDR3 has 15 residues. CDR3 in DNA: TGTGCCAGCAGTTCTGTTACAGGGAGGGATCAGCCCCAGCATTTT. Translation: CASSSVTGRDQPQHF.

The chain has TRBV12-3 or TRBV12-4 and TRBJ1-5, with D uncertain. This CDR3 spans 14 amino acids. V was cut by 7 bases and J by 0 bases, with 10 bases left in between. Here the CDR3 DNA reads TGTGCCAGCACCTGGGGAGGTAGCAATCAGCCCCAGCATTTT. It encodes CASTWGGSNQPQHF.